This TCR beta chain derives from a study of blood T cell repertoires in COVID-19. Sequenced by immunoSEQ multiplex PCR; TCRdb stores in-frame clones only, minus some. The table has about 47,000 clones, around four fifths seen once. Germline V CDR1 and CDR2: SGHRS, YFSETQ. V was cut by 0 bases and J by 0 bases, with 9 bases left in between. This CDR3 comprises 16 residues. The gene calls are TRBV5-1 and TRBJ1-4, with D tentatively TRBD1 (5 bases). Sequencing used peripheral blood. The source is a human donor with acute or convalescent COVID-19. The donor label of this sample is uncertain. The CDR3 region is CASSLGQITTNEKLFF. The CDR3 region has the DNA TGCGCCAGCAGCTTGGGACAGATAACAACTAATGAAAAACTGTTTTTT. The full variable domain, in which reference TRBV5-1 and TRBJ1-4 provide the parts outside the CDR3, is KAGVTQTPRYLIKTRGQQVTLSCSPISGHRSVSWYQQTPGQGLQFLFEYFSETQRNKGNFPGRFSGRQFSNSRSEMNVSTLELGDSALYLCASSLGQITTNEKLFFGSGTQLSVL.